This TCR beta chain was identified in a study of T cell changes during pregnancy in multiple sclerosis. This CDR3 is built from 14 residues. Trimming cost V 11 bases and J 1 base, with 17 bases left between them. Germline-derived CDR1 and CDR2 are LNHDA and SQIVND (reference sequence). This clone was recorded once. Generated by immunoSEQ multiplex PCR, the TCRdb table keeps only in-frame clones and is missing some. The sample carries about 80,000 clones, 89% recorded once. The genes are TRBV19 and TRBJ1-1, with D possibly matching TRBD1 (5 bases). The specimen was peripheral blood, collected before pregnancy. This TCR was recovered from a female donor with multiple sclerosis, enrolled in a pregnancy study. CDR3 bases: TGTGCCTCCAGATCCCCGACAGCGAACACTGAAGCTTTCTTT. The encoded protein is CASRSPTANTEAFF.